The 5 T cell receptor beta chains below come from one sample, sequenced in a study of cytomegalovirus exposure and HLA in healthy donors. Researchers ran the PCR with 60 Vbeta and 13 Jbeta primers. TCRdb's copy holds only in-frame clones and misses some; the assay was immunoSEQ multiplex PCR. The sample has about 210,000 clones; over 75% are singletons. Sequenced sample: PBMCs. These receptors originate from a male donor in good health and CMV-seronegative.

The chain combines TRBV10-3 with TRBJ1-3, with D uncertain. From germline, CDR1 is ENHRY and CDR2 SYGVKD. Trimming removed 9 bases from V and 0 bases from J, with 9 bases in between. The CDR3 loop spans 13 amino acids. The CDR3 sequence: CAIEASSGNTIYF. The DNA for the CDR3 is TGTGCCATAGAAGCGAGCTCTGGAAACACCATATATTTT.

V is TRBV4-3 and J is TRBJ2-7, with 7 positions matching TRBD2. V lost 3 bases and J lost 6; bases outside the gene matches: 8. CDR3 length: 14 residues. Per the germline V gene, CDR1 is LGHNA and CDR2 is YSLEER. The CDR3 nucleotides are TGCGCCAGCAGCCATCGTGGGAGGGCCCTCGAGCAGTACTTC. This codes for CASSHRGRALEQYF.

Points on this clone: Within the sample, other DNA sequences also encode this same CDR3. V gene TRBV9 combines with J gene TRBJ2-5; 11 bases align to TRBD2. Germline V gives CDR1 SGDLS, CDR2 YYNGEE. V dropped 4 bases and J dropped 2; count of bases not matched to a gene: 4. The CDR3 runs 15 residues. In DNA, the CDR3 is TGTGCCAGCAGCCCCGGGACTAGCGGACAAGAGACCCAGTACTTC. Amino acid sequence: CASSPGTSGQETQYF.

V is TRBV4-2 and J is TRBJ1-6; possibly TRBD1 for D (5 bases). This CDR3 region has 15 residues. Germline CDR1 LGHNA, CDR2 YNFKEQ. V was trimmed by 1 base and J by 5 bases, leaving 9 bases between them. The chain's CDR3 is CASSQGQLNNSPLHF. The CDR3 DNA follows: TGTGCCAGCAGCCAAGGACAGCTAAATAATTCACCCCTCCACTTT.

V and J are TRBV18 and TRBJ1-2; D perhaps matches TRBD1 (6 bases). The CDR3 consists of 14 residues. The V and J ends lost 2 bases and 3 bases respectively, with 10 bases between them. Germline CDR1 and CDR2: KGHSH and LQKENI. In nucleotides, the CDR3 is TGTGCCAGCTCACCAACAGGGTCCGACTATGGCTACACCTTC. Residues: CASSPTGSDYGYTF.